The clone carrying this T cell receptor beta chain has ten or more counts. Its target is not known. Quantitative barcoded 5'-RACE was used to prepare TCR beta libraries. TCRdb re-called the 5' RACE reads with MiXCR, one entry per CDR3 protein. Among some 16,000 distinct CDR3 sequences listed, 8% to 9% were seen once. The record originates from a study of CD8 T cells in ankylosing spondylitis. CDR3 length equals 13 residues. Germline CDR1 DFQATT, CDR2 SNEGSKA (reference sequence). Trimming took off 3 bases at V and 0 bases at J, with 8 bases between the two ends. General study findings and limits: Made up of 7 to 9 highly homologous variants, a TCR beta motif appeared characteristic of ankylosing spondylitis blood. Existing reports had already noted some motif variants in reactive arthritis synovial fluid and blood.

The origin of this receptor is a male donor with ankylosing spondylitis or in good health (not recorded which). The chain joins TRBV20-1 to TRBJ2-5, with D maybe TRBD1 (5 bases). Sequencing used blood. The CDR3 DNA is TGCAGTGCTAGTTCAGGGTACCAAGAGACCCAGTACTTC. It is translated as CSASSGYQETQYF.